A single sample gave rise to the 22 T cell receptor beta chains below, sequenced in a study of blood T cell repertoires in COVID-19. TCRdb's copy holds only in-frame clones and misses some; the assay was immunoSEQ multiplex PCR. The sample includes 55,000 to 90,000 clones, around 82% seen only once; the top ten take under 6%. The sequenced sample consisted of peripheral blood. Receptors were obtained from a woman between 55 and 75 years old with acute or convalescent COVID-19.

This CDR3 is CASSFPSGGDYNEQFF. The CDR3 bases are TGTGCCAGCAGTTTCCCTAGCGGGGGAGATTACAATGAGCAGTTCTTC. The chain is built from TRBV6-5 and TRBJ2-1; 10 positions agree with TRBD2. The CDR3 contains 16 residues. Germline V lookup: CDR1 MNHEY, CDR2 SVGAGI. The trim removed 4 bases at V and 4 bases at J, leaving 7 bases unmatched.

The chain joins TRBV5-1 to TRBJ1-4, with 9 positions matching TRBD1. V shed 3 bases and J 6 bases; nucleotides not matched to a gene: 6. The germline V gene has CDR1 SGHRS and CDR2 YFSETQ. The CDR3 covers 15 residues. In DNA form, the CDR3 reads TGCGCCAGCAGCTCGGGACAGGGTATCGATGAAAAACTGTTTTTT. Residues: CASSSGQGIDEKLFF.

This chain joins TRBV21-1 and TRBJ2-7; the table's TRBD1 call for D was not verified on the DNA. TRBV21-1 is assigned pseudogene status. CDR3 length: 18 residues. CDR3 residues: CASSKALYGARSSYEQYF. CDR3 sequence (DNA): TGTGCCAGCAGCAAAGCGCTTTATGGGGCTCGAAGCTCCTACGAGCAGTACTTC.

The rearrangement links TRBV19 to TRBJ1-1, with unresolved D. CDR3 length equals 14 residues. Germline V lookup: CDR1 LNHDA, CDR2 SQIVND (reference sequence). V was shortened by 2 bases and J by 2 bases, with 9 bases between the two germline ends. The CDR3 bases are TGTGCCAGTAGTATACGCGGCGGAAACACTGAAGCTTTCTTT. Protein product: CASSIRGGNTEAFF.

The chain carries TRBV19 and TRBJ1-2; no clear D. The CDR3 runs 17 residues. V lost 0 bases to trimming and J lost 8 bases, with 22 bases between them. Per germline, CDR1 LNHDA and CDR2 SQIVND (reference sequence). The CDR3, as DNA: TGTGCCAGTAGTATAGAGGTATCGGGCGGTGGAGGGCTCGGCTACACCTTC. This translates into CASSIEVSGGGGLGYTF.

CDR3 in DNA: TGTGCCAGCAGTGAGCCGGAGGGATTCGCAGATACGCAGTATTTT. Amino acid sequence: CASSEPEGFADTQYF. The chain employs TRBV25-1 and TRBJ2-3; TRBD2 is a possible D gene (6 bases). Germline lookup yields CDR1 MGHDK and CDR2 SYGVNS. CDR3 length: 15 amino acids. Trimming left V 3 bases short and J 4 bases short, with 14 bases between.

This clone was recorded once. This rearrangement joins TRBV5-5 to TRBJ1-1, with no clear D. Germline CDR1 reads SGHKS; CDR2 reads YYEKEE (reference sequence). V was shortened by 3 bases and J by 8 bases, with 8 bases between the two germline ends. There are 11 residues in the CDR3. CDR3 sequence reads: CASSSEQEAFF. The DNA for the CDR3 is TGTGCCAGCAGCTCCGAACAGGAAGCTTTCTTT. The entire variable domain, with the rest obtained from reference TRBV5-5 and TRBJ1-1, is as follows: DAGVTQSPTHLIKTRGQQVTLRCSPISGHKSVSWYQQVLGQGPQFIFQYYEKEERGRGNFPDRFSARQFPNYSSELNVNALLLGDSALYLCASSSEQEAFFGQGTRLTVV.

The J gene is TRBJ2-5, the V gene TRBV30; D is perhaps TRBD2 (6 bases). The V and J ends lost 1 base and 3 bases respectively, with 15 bases between them. This CDR3 has 15 residues. Per the germline V gene, CDR1 is GTSNPN and CDR2 is SVGIG (reference sequence). CDR3 bases: TGTGCCTGGAGTGCCGGAGGGCTGGGAGAAGAGACCCAGTACTTC. Protein sequence: CAWSAGGLGEETQYF.

The CDR3 spells CASSKTVTEAFF. CDR3 coding DNA: TGTGCCAGCAGTAAGACAGTCACTGAAGCTTTCTTT. The chain couples TRBV6-5 to TRBJ1-1; the D gene is possibly TRBD1 (5 bases). CDR3 size: 12 residues. Germline CDR1 and CDR2: MNHEY and SVGAGI. The V end lost 5 bases, the J end lost 4 bases, and 8 bases lay between the germline ends.

The chain couples TRBV5-1 to TRBJ1-2; TRBD1 agrees at 7 bases. There are 13 residues in the CDR3. The germline V gene encodes CDR1 SGHRS and CDR2 YFSETQ. J gave up 6 bases and V 4 bases, and 6 bases lay outside the gene matches. The DNA for the CDR3 is TGCGCCAGCAGCCCCGGACAGGCGGATGGCTACACCTTC. Its translation is CASSPGQADGYTF.

This clone was seen a handful of times. The rearrangement joins TRBV6-6 to TRBJ1-4; no clear D gene. The V and J ends lost 6 bases and 13 bases respectively, with 18 bases between them. The CDR3 runs 13 residues. Germline loops: CDR1 MNHNY, CDR2 SVGAGI (reference sequence). The CDR3 DNA reads TGTGCCAGCAGCTCGGATACCCCACGGGTACTGTTTTTT. Its translation: CASSSDTPRVLFF.

The chain combines TRBV7-9 with TRBJ1-2; 7 bases agree with TRBD1. CDR3 length: 16 residues. The junction had 13 bases not matched to a gene; V was cut back by 8 bases and J by 1 base. The germline gives CDR1 SEHNR, CDR2 FQNEAQ (reference sequence). The CDR3 nucleotides are TGTGCCAGCGATGGCGGGACAGCGCCTTTTAACTATGGCTACACCTTC. It is translated as CASDGGTAPFNYGYTF.

CDR3 in amino acids: CASSLATAAGNYGYTF. The CDR3 DNA sequence: TGTGCCAGCAGCTTAGCCACAGCCGCGGGGAACTATGGCTACACCTTC. This chain joins TRBV7-9 and TRBJ1-2; D gene uncertain. V shed 0 bases and J shed 2 bases, with 13 bases lying between them. This CDR3 has 16 amino acids. Germline assignment: CDR1 SEHNR and CDR2 FQNEAQ (reference sequence).

J is TRBJ2-2 and V is TRBV3-1 (or the pseudogene TRBV3-2), with D unclear. Trimming stripped 2 bases from V and 1 base from J, with 8 bases between. The CDR3 has 15 residues. CDR1 is LGHDT, CDR2 YNNKEL, per germline (reference sequence). The CDR3 sequence: CASSQPEQNTGELFF. The CDR3 bases are TGTGCCAGCAGCCAACCGGAGCAGAACACCGGGGAGCTGTTTTTT.

This clone has a single count. The chain couples TRBV11-2 to TRBJ2-7, with D possibly being TRBD2 (6 bases). Trimming shortened V by 4 bases and J by 4 bases, and 17 bases separated the two germline ends. The CDR3 is made up of 15 amino acids. The germline V gene has CDR1 SGHAT and CDR2 FQNNGV. The CDR3 bases are TGTGCCAGCAGCTCATCCTGGGGGGACTCTTACGAGCAGTACTTC. Residues: CASSSSWGDSYEQYF.

This sequence joins TRBV5-1 and TRBJ1-2, with D perhaps matching TRBD1 (5 bases). The CDR3 is made up of 14 amino acids. The V end lost 4 bases, the J end lost 7 bases, and 17 bases lay between the germline ends. Looked up from germline, CDR1 is SGHRS and CDR2 is YFSETQ. The CDR3 is CASSQGQSTAGYTF. The CDR3 DNA sequence: TGCGCCAGCAGCCAGGGTCAGTCCACCGCTGGCTACACCTTC.

The rearrangement uses TRBV5-1 and TRBJ1-1; D is perhaps TRBD1 (5 bases). This CDR3 has 16 residues. Germline CDR1 and CDR2: SGHRS and YFSETQ. The V end lost 0 bases, the J end lost 0 bases, and 12 bases lay between the germline ends. The chain's CDR3 is CASSLATGGMNTEAFF. CDR3 DNA: TGCGCCAGCAGCTTGGCCACAGGCGGAATGAACACTGAAGCTTTCTTT.

The chain employs TRBV7-3 and TRBJ2-2; 11 positions match TRBD2. Trimming removed 5 bases from V and 1 base from J; junction bases left unmatched: 6. Per the germline V gene, CDR1 is SGHTA and CDR2 is FQGTGA. CDR3 length: 17 residues. In DNA, the CDR3 is TGTGCCAGCAGCGCGCCCGGACTAGCGGGGAACACCGGGGAGCTGTTTTTT. Its protein is CASSAPGLAGNTGELFF.

The chain carries TRBV6-6 and TRBJ1-5; D unresolved. Germline assignment: CDR1 MNHNY and CDR2 SVGAGI (reference sequence). This CDR3 is built from 15 residues. V lost 7 bases, J lost 4 bases, and 17 bases lay in between. The CDR3 spells CASTPGGPQNQPQHF. The CDR3 region has the DNA TGTGCCAGCACCCCTGGTGGGCCTCAAAATCAGCCCCAGCATTTT.

The chain links TRBV6-6 to TRBJ1-2; no reliable D call. Germline V gene data show CDR1 as MNHNY and CDR2 as SVGAGI (reference sequence). The V end lost 4 bases, the J end lost 6 bases, and 12 bases lay between the germline ends. The CDR3 sequence is 13 residues long. The CDR3 is CASSLTDGNGYTF. As DNA, the CDR3 is TGTGCCAGCAGTTTAACTGACGGGAATGGCTACACCTTC.

The chain uses TRBV5-4 and TRBJ1-5; D perhaps matches TRBD1 (6 bases). This CDR3 has 14 residues. Per germline, CDR1 SGHNT and CDR2 YYREEE (reference sequence). Trimming removed 0 bases at V and 3 bases at J, with 7 bases between. The CDR3 region has the DNA TGTGCCAGCAGCTTGGACAGGGACAATCAGCCCCAGCATTTT. It translates to CASSLDRDNQPQHF.

V usage is TRBV5-4 and J usage is TRBJ2-6; 10 positions match TRBD1. In germline, CDR1 is SGHNT, CDR2 YYREEE (reference sequence). The trim removed 3 bases at V and 2 bases at J, leaving 5 bases unmatched. The CDR3 is 17 amino acids. The CDR3: CASSWGQGLAGANVLTF. The CDR3 DNA follows: TGTGCCAGCAGCTGGGGACAGGGGCTCGCTGGGGCCAACGTCCTGACTTTC.